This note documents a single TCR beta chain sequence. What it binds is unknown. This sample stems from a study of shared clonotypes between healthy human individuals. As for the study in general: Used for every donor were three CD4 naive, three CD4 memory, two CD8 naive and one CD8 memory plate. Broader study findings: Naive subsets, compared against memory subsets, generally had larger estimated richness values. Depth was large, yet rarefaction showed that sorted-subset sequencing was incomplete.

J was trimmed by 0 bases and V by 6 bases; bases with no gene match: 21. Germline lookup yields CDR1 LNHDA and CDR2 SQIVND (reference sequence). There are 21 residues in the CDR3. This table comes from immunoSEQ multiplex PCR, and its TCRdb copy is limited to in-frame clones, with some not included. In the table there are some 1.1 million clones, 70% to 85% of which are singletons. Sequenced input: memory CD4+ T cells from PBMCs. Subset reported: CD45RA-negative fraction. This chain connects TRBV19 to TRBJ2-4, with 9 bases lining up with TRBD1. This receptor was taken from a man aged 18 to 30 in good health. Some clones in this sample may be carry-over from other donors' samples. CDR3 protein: CASSKFNQTGGRALAKNIQYF. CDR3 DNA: TGTGCCAGTAGCAAATTCAATCAGACAGGGGGAAGGGCCCTAGCCAAAAACATTCAGTACTTC.